What follows are 30 T cell receptor beta chains derived from one specimen sequenced in a study of cytomegalovirus exposure and HLA in healthy donors. With 60 Vbeta and 13 Jbeta primers, the PCR was carried out. TCRdb's table, derived via immunoSEQ multiplex PCR, lists solely in-frame clones and lacks some. The data contain around 180,000 clones, almost 85% of them singletons. Sample: PBMCs. Source of these receptors: a girl between 5 and 17 years old in good health and CMV-seropositive.

This clone was found a few times. The V and J genes are TRBV7-9 and TRBJ1-1; 7 bases align to TRBD1. This CDR3 spans 18 amino acids. Germline V lookup: CDR1 SEHNR, CDR2 FQNEAQ (reference sequence). V was clipped by 4 bases and J by 1 base; unmatched bases: 15. The CDR3 spells CASSSLTIYRDRNTEAFF. Written as DNA, the CDR3 is TGTGCCAGCAGCTCACTAACGATATACCGGGACAGGAACACTGAAGCTTTCTTT.

The genes are TRBV30 and TRBJ1-2; no clear D gene. Trimming removed 4 bases from V and 4 bases from J, with 7 bases in between. Germline CDR1 is GTSNPN and CDR2 is SVGIG (reference sequence). The CDR3 is 11 residues long. In nucleotides, the CDR3 is TGTGCCTGGACTGGGAGCTATGGCTACACCTTC. It yields the protein CAWTGSYGYTF.

This rearrangement joins TRBV27 to TRBJ1-6; no clear D gene. The germline gives CDR1 MNHEY, CDR2 SMNVEV (reference sequence). The CDR3 covers 15 residues. V was trimmed by 6 bases and J by 0 bases, leaving 9 bases between them. CDR3 in amino acids: CASRPGVSYNSPLHF. Here the CDR3 DNA reads TGTGCCAGCAGGCCGGGAGTCTCCTATAATTCACCCCTCCACTTT.

The chain uses TRBV19 and TRBJ2-1, with 11 bases matching TRBD2. The V segment lost 1 base and the J segment 1 base; nucleotides outside the gene matches: 9. The CDR3 totals 19 residues. Germline assignment: CDR1 LNHDA and CDR2 SQIVND (reference sequence). The CDR3 protein is CASSIGLAGGGGSYNEQFF. The DNA of the CDR3 is TGTGCCAGTAGTATAGGGCTAGCGGGGGGCGGCGGTTCCTACAATGAGCAGTTCTTC.

V is TRBV30 and J is TRBJ1-1; perhaps TRBD1 as D (5 bases). The CDR3 has 13 amino acids. V was cut by 2 bases and J by 2 bases, with 9 bases left in between. The germline V gene encodes CDR1 GTSNPN and CDR2 SVGIG (reference sequence). This CDR3 reads CAWSSGGNTEAFF. The CDR3 nucleotides are TGTGCCTGGAGTTCGGGGGGAAACACTGAAGCTTTCTTT.

V is TRBV27 and J is TRBJ2-5; tentatively, D is TRBD2 (5 bases). The CDR3 loop spans 16 amino acids. The ends were cut back, 3 bases at V and 2 bases at J, with 16 bases in the middle. In germline, CDR1 is MNHEY, CDR2 SMNVEV (reference sequence). The CDR3 DNA is TGTGCCAGCAGTTTTTCCGGGGTGAAGTGGCAAGAGACCCAGTACTTC. Protein product: CASSFSGVKWQETQYF.

The chain recombines TRBV4-1 with TRBJ2-5, with TRBD1 matching 8 bases. The CDR3 spans 14 residues. In germline, CDR1 is MGHRA, CDR2 YSYEKL. The V gene end was trimmed by 3 bases and the J gene end by 4 bases; junction bases not matched to a gene: 4. This CDR3 reads CASSHPGGLETQYF. CDR3 coding DNA: TGCGCCAGCAGCCACCCAGGGGGCCTAGAGACCCAGTACTTC.

A single count supports this clone. V usage is TRBV9 and J usage is TRBJ2-1; 11 bases fit TRBD2. Germline values: CDR1 SGDLS, CDR2 YYNGEE. The CDR3 contains 15 residues. V was pared by 5 bases and J by 2 bases, with 3 bases of the junction left unmatched. CDR3 bases: TGTGCCAGCAGAAAACTAGCGGGGGCCTACAATGAGCAGTTCTTC. Translated, it gives CASRKLAGAYNEQFF.

On this clone: The sample contains more than one DNA sequence encoding this CDR3. The chain recombines TRBV19 with TRBJ2-5; a possible D gene is TRBD2 (6 bases). Trimming left V 5 bases short and J 2 bases short, with 12 bases between. Germline V CDR1 and CDR2: LNHDA, SQIVND (reference sequence). This CDR3 region has 14 residues. This chain's CDR3 is CASSSRGRQETQYF. CDR3 DNA sequence: TGTGCCAGTAGTTCCCGGGGGAGGCAAGAGACCCAGTACTTC.

V usage is TRBV6-1 and J usage is TRBJ1-6; D is ambiguous. The CDR3 is made up of 17 amino acids. Germline V gene sequence: CDR1 MNHNS, CDR2 SASEGT. Deletions cut 6 bases from V and 0 bases from J, with 15 bases between. The CDR3 loop is CASSEHPRSSYNSPLHF. The CDR3 DNA sequence: TGTGCCAGCAGCGAACATCCCAGAAGCTCCTATAATTCACCCCTCCACTTT.

V is TRBV4-1 and J is TRBJ2-7; weak D call: TRBD2 (5 bases). The V end lost 0 bases, the J end lost 4 bases, and 13 bases lay between the germline ends. This CDR3 spans 15 amino acids. Germline lookup yields CDR1 MGHRA and CDR2 YSYEKL. CDR3 bases: TGCGCCAGCAGCCAAGATTCGGACGGGGAATACGAGCAGTACTTC. This translates into CASSQDSDGEYEQYF.

The gene calls are TRBV27 and TRBJ1-5; 7 bases match TRBD1. Looked up from germline, CDR1 is MNHEY and CDR2 is SMNVEV (reference sequence). V gave up 5 bases and J gave up 6 bases; unmatched junction bases: 7. The CDR3 runs to 14 residues. The CDR3 DNA reads as TGTGCCAGCAGTAGTACAGGGGCCGGTCAGCCCCAGCATTTT. Its translation is CASSSTGAGQPQHF.

The rearrangement uses TRBV30 and TRBJ2-7, with 10 bases matching TRBD1. J was trimmed by 2 bases and V by 4 bases; bases with no gene match: 8. Germline lookup yields CDR1 GTSNPN and CDR2 SVGIG (reference sequence). The CDR3 contains 15 residues. CDR3 DNA: TGTGCCTGGAAAATGATGGGACAGGGGACCTACGAGCAGTACTTC. Translating gives CAWKMMGQGTYEQYF.

The V and J genes are TRBV25-1 and TRBJ2-2, with D maybe TRBD2 (6 bases). Germline CDR1 and CDR2: MGHDK and SYGVNS. The V end was cut by 1 base, the J end by 5 bases, with 17 bases between. The CDR3 is 17 amino acids. CDR3 DNA: TGTGCCAGCAGTGAATGGTGGAGGGGACCTCGGACCGGGGAGCTGTTTTTT. Protein product: CASSEWWRGPRTGELFF. The full variable domain, completed using reference TRBV25-1 and TRBJ2-2, is EADIYQTPRYLVIGTGKKITLECSQTMGHDKMYWYQQDPGMELHLIHYSYGVNSTEKGDLSSESTVSRIRTEHFPLTLESARPSHTSQYLCASSEWWRGPRTGELFFGEGSRLTVL.

This chain uses TRBV19 with TRBJ1-6; no clear D. Germline CDR1 is LNHDA and CDR2 is SQIVND (reference sequence). V shed 3 bases and J shed 0 bases, with 9 bases lying between them. The CDR3 has 16 amino acids. The CDR3 nucleotides read TGTGCCAGTAGTATTGCGGCGAACTCCTATAATTCACCCCTCCACTTT. Its protein is CASSIAANSYNSPLHF.

This clone was observed a few times. This chain connects TRBV6-4 to TRBJ2-1, with D perhaps TRBD2 (5 bases). The CDR3 extends over 14 amino acids. Trimming took 2 bases from V and 3 from J, leaving 8 bases between them. Germline loops: CDR1 MRHNA, CDR2 SNTAGT. CDR3 sequence: CASSDSGGYNEQFF. In DNA form, the CDR3 reads TGTGCCAGCAGTGACAGCGGAGGCTACAATGAGCAGTTCTTC.

The genes are TRBV5-1 and TRBJ1-4, with TRBD1 matching 7 bases. This CDR3 has 14 residues. V gave up 4 bases and J gave up 8 bases; unmatched junction bases: 8. CDR1 is SGHRS, CDR2 YFSETQ, per germline. The CDR3, as DNA: TGCGCCAGCAGCAAGACAGGGAGTGGCGAAAAACTGTTTTTT. Translation: CASSKTGSGEKLFF.

Notes on this clone: One junction end does not reproduce the germline sequence, and a read error may be involved. V is TRBV13 and J is TRBJ2-1; D is undetermined. Germline loops: CDR1 PRHDT, CDR2 FYEKMQ (reference sequence). CDR3 length: 16 amino acids. Here the CDR3 DNA reads TGTGCCAGCAGCGTAGGACGGGTGAGATTGTACAATGAGCAGTTCTTC. Its protein product is CASSVGRVRLYNEQFF.

This clone was observed a handful of times. The junction does not match germline at one end; this may be a read error. This sequence joins TRBV4-2 and TRBJ1-1; 7 bases agree with TRBD1. Per germline, CDR1 LGHNA and CDR2 YNFKEQ. This CDR3 has 15 residues. CDR3 sequence (DNA): TGTGCCAGCAGCCAAGACCAGGGGGTGAATACTGAAGCTTTCTTT. Its protein is CASSQDQGVNTEAFF.

The chain recombines TRBV7-9 with TRBJ2-5, with D perhaps TRBD1 (5 bases). The closer fit of TRBJ2-7 to the DNA end suggests the J call may be wrong. This CDR3 region has 13 residues. Germline CDR1 reads SEHNR; CDR2 reads FQNEAQ (reference sequence). This chain's CDR3 is CASSFQGFYEQYF. CDR3 DNA sequence: TGTGCCAGCAGCTTTCAGGGATTTTACGAGCAGTACTTC.

This chain joins TRBV27 and TRBJ2-7, with 7 bases identical to TRBD2. Germline loops: CDR1 MNHEY, CDR2 SMNVEV (reference sequence). Germline trimming cut 0 bases from V and 4 bases from J; bases unmatched to any gene: 12. The CDR3 sequence is 17 residues long. DNA for the CDR3: TGTGCCAGCAGTTTATCAATTACTCGCGGGGGATTTTACGAGCAGTACTTC. Its translation is CASSLSITRGGFYEQYF.

This clone was picked up one time. V is TRBV30 and J is TRBJ1-2; 7 bases are a match to TRBD1. This CDR3 has 14 residues. V gave up 4 bases and J gave up 0 bases; unmatched junction bases: 5. Looked up from germline, CDR1 is GTSNPN and CDR2 is SVGIG (reference sequence). DNA of the CDR3: TGTGCCTGGACCCACGGGACAGCTAACTATGGCTACACCTTC. Encoded protein: CAWTHGTANYGYTF.

The CDR3 here is CASSPMGLENTEAFF. CDR3 nucleotides: TGTGCCAGCAGTCCGATGGGACTGGAGAACACTGAAGCTTTCTTT. The chain employs TRBV28 and TRBJ1-1; the D gene is possibly TRBD1 (5 bases). Germline V gives CDR1 MDHEN, CDR2 SYDVKM. V was pared by 5 bases and J by 1 base, with 14 bases between. The CDR3 runs to 15 residues.

The V call is TRBV4-1, the J call TRBJ1-4, with a possible D match to TRBD1 (6 bases). V lost 8 bases, J lost 4 bases, and 11 bases lay in between. CDR3 length: 13 residues. The V gene's germline CDR1 is MGHRA and CDR2 YSYEKL. The CDR3 is CASGRQDNEKLFF. In nucleotides, the CDR3 is TGCGCCAGCGGGAGACAGGATAATGAAAAACTGTTTTTT.

There are many counts of this clone. The chain carries TRBV6-1 and TRBJ2-7, with 7 positions matching TRBD1. Germline CDR1 and CDR2: MNHNS and SASEGT. The CDR3 is 15 amino acids. J was trimmed by 1 base and V by 3 bases; bases with no gene match: 6. The CDR3, as DNA: TGTGCCAGCAGTGACCGGGACAGTCCTTCCTACGAGCAGTACTTC. Translated, it gives CASSDRDSPSYEQYF.

The rearrangement uses TRBV7-2 and TRBJ2-7; 9 nucleotides align to TRBD1. Germline V gene sequence: CDR1 SGHTA, CDR2 FQGNSA. This CDR3 is built from 13 residues. V trimming: 4 bases; J trimming: 4 bases; junction bases outside the gene matches: 2. CDR3 sequence (DNA): TGTGCCAGCAGCTGGGGACAGGGATACGAGCAGTACTTC. Translated: CASSWGQGYEQYF.

The V gene is TRBV30, the J gene TRBJ1-1, with TRBD1 identical over 8 bases. The length of the CDR3 is 12 residues. The V gene's germline CDR1 is GTSNPN and CDR2 SVGIG (reference sequence). V gave up 5 bases and J gave up 1 base; unmatched junction bases: 0. The CDR3 DNA reads as TGTGCCTGGGGGACAGGGAACACTGAAGCTTTCTTT. Translation gives CAWGTGNTEAFF.

The J gene is TRBJ1-4, the V gene TRBV4-1, with TRBD1 identical over 7 bases. Trimming at V came to 5 bases and at J to 2 bases, leaving 5 bases not matched to a gene. Germline V lookup: CDR1 MGHRA, CDR2 YSYEKL. The CDR3 sequence is 15 residues long. The CDR3 loop reads CASSGTTGTNEKLFF. The DNA of the CDR3 is TGCGCCAGCAGCGGAACGACAGGGACTAATGAAAAACTGTTTTTT.

This chain uses TRBV7-6 with TRBJ2-1; 8 bases are shared with TRBD2. The germline gives CDR1 SGHVS, CDR2 FNYEAQ. Trimming took 2 bases from V and 2 from J; bases not matched to a gene: 5. The CDR3 totals 16 residues. CDR3 residues: CASSLRGGGPYNEQFF. The CDR3 coding sequence is TGTGCCAGCAGCTTAAGGGGCGGGGGGCCCTACAATGAGCAGTTCTTC.

The chain has TRBV10-2 and TRBJ2-7, with 13 bases lining up with TRBD2. The CDR3 runs 15 residues. With 2 bases clipped from V and 5 bases from J, the junction kept 3 bases outside the gene matches. Looked up from germline, CDR1 is WSHSY and CDR2 is SAAADI. The CDR3 reads CASSEPLAGGDEQYF. CDR3 nucleotides: TGCGCCAGCAGTGAGCCACTAGCGGGGGGGGACGAGCAGTACTTC.